Listed here are 6 T cell receptor beta chains from one sample, sequenced in a study of blood T cell repertoires in COVID-19. Some clones are missing from TCRdb's copy, which holds only in-frame ones; the method was immunoSEQ multiplex PCR. This sample carries some 200,000 clones, 65% to 85% of them seen once, and the ten largest clones take 7.5%. The specimen was PBMCs or T cells enriched from blood (not recorded which). The receptors derive from a man in his forties who had recovered from COVID-19.

The chain joins TRBV24-1 to TRBJ1-2; TRBD1 agrees at 8 bases. V was pared by 3 bases and J by 0 bases, with 8 bases of the junction left unmatched. CDR1 KGHDR and CDR2 SFDVKD come from the germline V gene. The CDR3 covers 17 residues. CDR3 region: CATSDDRGGDANYGYTF. The DNA for the CDR3 is TGTGCCACCAGTGATGACAGGGGCGGAGATGCTAACTATGGCTACACCTTC.

The V and J genes are TRBV2 and TRBJ1-2; 7 bases line up with TRBD1. J gave up 14 bases and V 5 bases, and 11 bases lay outside the gene matches. The CDR3 has 12 residues. The germline CDR1 and CDR2 sequences are SNHLY and FYNNEI. CDR3 nucleotide sequence: TGTGCCAGCAGTACGTTACAGGGGCGCGAAACCTTC. It specifies CASSTLQGRETF.

The rearrangement joins TRBV11-2 to TRBJ2-7; a weak D match, TRBD1 (5 bases). The CDR3 has 14 residues. Germline CDR1 and CDR2: SGHAT and FQNNGV. V shed 1 base and J shed 6 bases, with 13 bases lying between them. The CDR3 loop is CASSLGQGRGEQYF. The CDR3 coding sequence is TGTGCCAGCAGCTTAGGGCAGGGTAGAGGCGAGCAGTACTTC. The full variable domain, completed using reference TRBV11-2 and TRBJ2-7, is EAGVAQSPRYKIIEKRQSVAFWCNPISGHATLYWYQQILGQGPKLLIQFQNNGVVDDSQLPKDRFSAERLKGVDSTLKIQPAKLEDSAVYLCASSLGQGRGEQYFGPGTRLTVT.

This chain uses TRBV30 with TRBJ1-6, with D tentatively TRBD1 (6 bases). Trimming pared 4 bases from V and 7 bases from J, leaving 8 bases between. This CDR3 has 12 amino acids. In germline, CDR1 is GTSNPN, CDR2 SVGIG (reference sequence). The CDR3 spells CAWNRVNSPLHF. CDR3 nucleotide sequence: TGTGCCTGGAACAGGGTAAATTCACCCCTCCACTTT.

This chain joins TRBV10-3 and TRBJ1-5; D is perhaps TRBD1 (5 bases). The CDR3 has 14 amino acids. The V gene's germline CDR1 is ENHRY and CDR2 SYGVKD. V was trimmed by 7 bases and J by 6 bases, leaving 16 bases between them. The CDR3 spells CAITPGGKGQPQHF. CDR3 bases: TGTGCCATCACTCCGGGGGGGAAGGGTCAGCCCCAGCATTTT.

The CDR3 region is CASSAQGSSGYTF. DNA for the CDR3: TGCGCCAGCAGTGCCCAGGGTTCGTCCGGCTACACCTTC. This chain links TRBV10-2 with TRBJ1-2, with D possibly being TRBD1 (5 bases). Germline CDR1 WSHSY, CDR2 SAAADI. The ends were cut back, 4 bases at V and 8 bases at J, with 14 bases in the middle. The CDR3 is made up of 13 amino acids.